The 18 T cell receptor beta chains listed next were all sequenced from one sample in a study of Graves' ophthalmopathy and Graves' hyperthyroidism. RNA transcripts were the template, and TCR beta CDR3 regions were amplified from them. HTBI-primed RT-PCR formed the first round, and a multiplex PCR formed the second. TCRdb processed the multiplex PCR reads anew with MiXCR; each CDR3 protein has one entry. The sample contains approximately 540,000 distinct CDR3 sequences, 35% to 45% of which appear only once. Sequenced material: peripheral blood or thyroid tissue (not recorded which). The receptors stem from an adult man with Graves' hyperthyroidism.

This clonotype showed up many times. V and J are TRBV15 and TRBJ2-5; perhaps D is TRBD1 or TRBD2 (6 bases each). V lost 5 bases to trimming and J lost 3 bases, with 16 bases between them. The CDR3 runs 15 residues. Germline V CDR1 and CDR2: LNHNV, YYDKDF (reference sequence). The CDR3 reads CATSGTGGAEETQYF. Here the CDR3 DNA reads TGTGCCACCAGCGGGACCGGGGGCGCGGAAGAGACCCAGTACTTC.

The gene calls are TRBV24-1 and TRBJ2-3; TRBD2 aligns across 12 bases. The V gene end was trimmed by 5 bases and the J gene end by 6 bases; junction bases not matched to a gene: 2. This CDR3 is built from 14 residues. Germline lookup yields CDR1 KGHDR and CDR2 SFDVKD. The CDR3 loop reads CATSGLAGVDTQYF. Here the CDR3 DNA reads TGTGCCACCAGTGGACTAGCGGGAGTCGATACGCAGTATTTT.

The chain uses TRBV7-8 and TRBJ1-5; D gene ambiguous. CDR1 and CDR2 (germline): SGHVS, FQNEAQ. This CDR3 is built from 15 residues. V lost 4 bases and J lost 8, with 18 bases in between. CDR3 sequence reads: CASSSRRVSAEPQHF. For the CDR3, the DNA is TGTGCCAGCAGCTCCAGGCGGGTCAGCGCGGAGCCCCAGCATTTT.

The chain carries TRBV30 and TRBJ1-1, with D possibly TRBD1 on 5 matching bases. The germline V gene encodes CDR1 GTSNPN and CDR2 SVGIG (reference sequence). Trimming shortened V by 0 bases and J by 7 bases, and 12 bases separated the two germline ends. The CDR3 is made up of 13 amino acids. The CDR3 DNA reads as TGTGCCTGGAGTGTATCTGAGACAGATGAAGCTTTCTTT. The encoded protein is CAWSVSETDEAFF. The full variable domain, completed using reference TRBV30 and TRBJ1-1, is SQTIHQWPATLVQPVGSPLSLECTVEGTSNPNLYWYRQAAGRGLQLLFYSVGIGQISSEVPQNLSASRPQDRQFILSSKKLLLSDSGFYLCAWSVSETDEAFFGQGTRLTVV.

V gene TRBV24-1 combines with J gene TRBJ1-5; D gene uncertain. The germline V gene has CDR1 KGHDR and CDR2 SFDVKD. V was cut by 9 bases and J by 3 bases, with 11 bases left in between. The CDR3 length is 13 residues. In DNA, the CDR3 is TGTGCCACCGGGCCAGGTCACAATCAGCCCCAGCATTTT. Translated: CATGPGHNQPQHF.

This clonotype was recorded a few times. The chain is built from TRBV7-2 and TRBJ1-1; no clear D. CDR1 is SGHTA, CDR2 FQGNSA, per germline. The CDR3 length is 13 residues. Trimming took off 2 bases at V and 7 bases at J, with 11 bases between the two ends. The CDR3 nucleotides are TGTGCCAGCAGCTTATGGGAGTCCCGTGAAGCTTTCTTT. It encodes CASSLWESREAFF.

This clonotype was detected ten times or more. The chain recombines TRBV29-1 with TRBJ2-5, with 8 bases identical to TRBD2. Germline CDR1 is SQVTM and CDR2 is ANQGSEA. J gave up 3 bases and V 0 bases, and 15 bases lay outside the gene matches. The CDR3 loop spans 18 amino acids. The CDR3: CSVEEVGNEAGAKETQYF. The CDR3 nucleotides are TGCAGCGTTGAAGAAGTTGGGAATGAAGCGGGAGCAAAAGAGACCCAGTACTTC.

This clonotype was detected ten times or more. V is TRBV5-8 and J is TRBJ1-1; D remains unclear. From germline, CDR1 is SGHTS and CDR2 YDEGEE. The CDR3 sequence is 15 residues long. Between the trimmed V and J ends, which lost 0 bases and 5 bases, there was a span of 14 bases. The CDR3 loop reads CASSLGSRDNTEAFF. The CDR3 DNA reads as TGTGCCAGCAGCTTGGGGTCGCGGGATAATACTGAAGCTTTCTTT.

V gene TRBV7-2 combines with J gene TRBJ1-4; TRBD1 aligns across 7 bases. CDR1 is SGHTA, CDR2 FQGNSA, per germline. The ends lost 0 bases at V and 5 bases at J; junction bases unmatched: 6. CDR3 length: 16 amino acids. The CDR3: CASSLARGGYNEKLFF. The CDR3, as DNA: TGTGCCAGCAGCTTAGCCAGGGGGGGTTACAATGAAAAACTGTTTTTT.

This clonotype was counted a few times. The chain is built from TRBV7-2 and TRBJ2-3; 7 nucleotides agree with TRBD2. The CDR3 contains 16 residues. V dropped 1 base and J dropped 2; count of bases not matched to a gene: 6. CDR1 SGHTA and CDR2 FQGNSA come from the germline V gene. CDR3 sequence (DNA): TGTGCCAGCAGCTTAGTCGCAGCGGGGAACACAGATACGCAGTATTTT. Translation gives CASSLVAAGNTDTQYF.

The gene calls are TRBV19 and TRBJ2-6; D ambiguous. Germline values: CDR1 LNHDA, CDR2 SQIVND (reference sequence). The CDR3 length is 15 residues. V lost 5 bases and J lost 5, with 13 bases in between. The CDR3: CASSHPADRANVLTF. CDR3 nucleotide sequence: TGTGCCAGTAGTCACCCGGCCGACAGGGCCAACGTCCTGACTTTC.

This clonotype was recorded a few times. The CDR3 ends on some other residue instead of the conserved phenylalanine or tryptophan, so this is likely a read error. No DNA is shown, since the ends of the CDR3 on it are uncertain; the CDR3 is the one TCRdb lists. V usage is TRBV7-8 and J usage is TRBJ1-2; TRBD1 is the table's D call and was not checked against the DNA. The germline gives CDR1 SGHVS, CDR2 FQNEAQ. The CDR3 has 8 amino acids, counting both end residues. The CDR3: CASSYRRT.

As for this clonotype: The conserved phenylalanine or tryptophan normally closing the CDR3 is absent here, so this likely arose from a read error. Because the CDR3's place on the DNA is in doubt, the DNA is left out and the CDR3 is given as listed by TCRdb. The V gene is TRBV7-6, the J gene TRBJ2-7. With termini counted, the CDR3 has 9 amino acids. Germline V gene sequence: CDR1 SGHVS, CDR2 FNYEAQ. CDR3 amino acids: CASSLRLGQ.

This clonotype was seen just once. The chain carries TRBV20-1 and TRBJ1-1; D is undetermined. Trimming took 6 bases from V and 0 from J, leaving 17 bases between them. Germline CDR1 DFQATT, CDR2 SNEGSKA (reference sequence). CDR3 length: 15 residues. CDR3 sequence: CSATPGGSMNTEAFF. In nucleotides, the CDR3 is TGCAGTGCCACACCGGGCGGGAGTATGAACACTGAAGCTTTCTTT.

The sample holds one count of this clonotype. The rearrangement joins TRBV6-5 to TRBJ1-1, with TRBD1 identical over 7 bases. The germline V gene has CDR1 MNHEY and CDR2 SVGAGI. There are 14 residues in the CDR3. The ends lost 6 bases at V and 6 bases at J; junction bases unmatched: 10. The chain's CDR3 is CASRIDRATAEAFF. CDR3 DNA: TGTGCCAGCAGGATCGACAGGGCAACGGCTGAAGCTTTCTTT.

This clonotype has just a few counts. V usage is TRBV3-1 and J usage is TRBJ1-1; weak D call: TRBD1 (5 bases). Germline CDR1 reads LGHDT; CDR2 reads YNNKEL (reference sequence). V gave up 6 bases and J gave up 7 bases, with 9 bases separating them. The CDR3 length is 11 residues. CDR3 DNA sequence: TGTGCCAGCAGGAGGGACGGTGAAGCTTTCTTT. Translation gives CASRRDGEAFF.

Concerning this clonotype: Compared with germline, one end of the junction differs, possibly owing to a read error. The V and J genes are TRBV7-7 and TRBJ2-5; no clear D gene. Germline CDR1 SSHAT, CDR2 FNYEAQ (reference sequence). The CDR3 sequence is 14 residues long. The CDR3 here is CASSVPTYQETQYF. CDR3 sequence (DNA): TGTGCTAGCAGCGTTCCGACTTACCAAGAGACCCAGTACTTC. Supplemented by reference TRBV7-7 and TRBJ2-5, the full variable domain reads GAGVSQSPRYKVTKRGQDVTLRCDPISSHATLYWYQQALGQGPEFLTYFNYEAQPDKSGLPSDRFSAERPEGSISTLTIQRTEQRDSAMYRCASSVPTYQETQYFGPGTRLLVL.

This clonotype was detected ten times or more. The chain is built from TRBV12-3 or TRBV12-4 and TRBJ2-6; no reliable D call. Trimming took 0 bases from V and 0 from J, leaving 9 bases between them. The CDR3 runs 17 residues. In DNA form, the CDR3 reads TGTGCCAGCAGTTTAGCTGGCCAGATCTCTGGGGCCAACGTCCTGACTTTC. As protein: CASSLAGQISGANVLTF.